This T cell receptor (beta chain) comes out of a study of blood T cell repertoires in COVID-19 (dated by TCRdb to about 2020). About the full investigation: Samples from collaborators originated in the United States, Italy and Spain and spanned both the acute and convalescent phases of COVID-19. The prospective study material was composed of cDNA or gDNA derived from T cells, B-cell-depleted T cells, or PBMCs. The sample metadata nearly always contained a de-identified subject ID, COVID-19 status, age in years and sex. Where HLA class I and class II types were available, the types were taken from metadata supplied by the sample provider, not from assay-based typing. The dataset comprised deeply sampled blood TCRbeta repertoires from subjects exposed to, actively infected with, or recovered from COVID-19. Samples were obtained from the ongoing ImmuneRACE study (first 160 participants) and from 1,254 subjects provided by 6 global collaborators. The repertoires were released in a freely available public database meant as a resource for research on the immune response to SARS-CoV-2. Beyond this particular receptor, the publication reports: How much clinical and demographic metadata was included differed by source and by participant, and the metadata was provided uncurated.

Remarks on this clone: The antigen it recognizes is unknown. Base-call qualities are not available, and no considerably larger clone is one nucleotide away.

CDR1 MGHRA and CDR2 YSYEKL were looked up in the germline V gene. Compared with germline, V lacks 0 bases and J lacks 2 bases; bases without a gene match: 7. Its CDR3 holds 18 amino acids, cysteine through phenylalanine. Just CDR3 DNA is preserved here, 54 bases in frame from base 1. Whole blood was collected in K2EDTA tubes by collaborating institutions according to the institutions' own protocols. For TCRbeta analysis, collaborators shipped samples as frozen whole blood, isolated PBMCs, or DNA extracted from either of those sample types. The immunoSEQ Assay, a bias-controlled multiplex PCR, was used to amplify TCRbeta CDR3 regions from genomic DNA. Turning to the authors' computational methods: Within the assay, amplification of reference gene primers was used to estimate how many nucleated cells each sample contained. Sequence reads were collapsed and filtered to measure the absolute abundance of every unique TCRbeta CDR3 rearrangement. For each sample, productive Simpson clonality was calculated as the square root of Simpson's diversity index across productive rearrangements. The immuneACCESS repertoire file appears here via TCRdb, limited to in-frame rearrangements. These files lack a portion of the clones; in checked studies, under half of the deficit traces to unresolved V genes, and the cause of the others is not known. V, J and clone size are taken as reported in that table, and D and trimming were inferred from the DNA itself. In all, the sample holds some 62,000 clones, and 75% to 90% of those were seen once. The ten top clones hold roughly 1.4% of the sample.

Rearrangement joined TRBV4-1 to TRBJ2-2; 9 of the junction bases match TRBD2. The receptor was derived from a woman at least 80 years old with acute or convalescent COVID-19. Specimen: peripheral blood. The DNA is as follows: TGCGCCAGCAGCCAAGATTTTGGGCTAGCGGGAAACACCGGGGAGCTGTTTTTT. Translated, it reads CASSQDFGLAGNTGELFF.